This T cell receptor (beta chain) stems from a study of T cells in Graves' hyperthyroidism and ophthalmopathy. For the study at large: Any treatment followed the collection of peripheral blood at initial diagnosis.

This clonotype showed up many times. What was amplified from RNA transcripts were TCR beta CDR3 regions. The HTBI primer set served for first-round RT-PCR of the TCR CDR3. TCRdb reprocessed the multiplex PCR reads via MiXCR and lists one record per CDR3 protein. The table shows a few hundred thousand distinct CDR3 sequences, with 15% to 18% occurring only once. The CDR3 has 15 residues. V gave up 8 bases and J gave up 6 bases, with 22 bases separating them. Germline V lookup: CDR1 MDHEN, CDR2 SYDVKM. Each diagnosis drew on symptoms, thyroxine, TRAb, thyroid ultrasound and orbital computed tomography findings. The blood specimen was taken at initial hyperthyroidism diagnosis, before any ophthalmopathy symptoms. Cells are PBMCs isolated from about 10 ml of fresh blood.

The sample comprised blood. This chain connects TRBV28 to TRBJ1-1; weak D call: TRBD1 (5 bases). This receptor was obtained from a woman aged 18-29 years with Graves' hyperthyroidism that later progressed to Graves' ophthalmopathy. This chain's CDR3 is CASQLGGNDRSEAFF. The CDR3 bases are TGTGCCAGCCAGCTGGGAGGGAATGACAGATCTGAAGCTTTCTTT.